The rows below give T cell receptor beta chains drawn from one sample of a study of T cell repertoires in cytomegalovirus infection. TCRdb processed the reads anew with MiXCR; each CDR3 protein has one entry. Of 830,000 or so distinct CDR3 sequences in the sample, 30% to 35% were seen once. These receptors have no identified antigens. The sequenced sample was cultured CD8+ T cells from PBMCs, obtained from culture after CMV antigen stimulation. The receptors come from a human donor in good health (CMV status not recorded). Some clones in this sample may be carry-over from other donors' samples. CDR3s include the opening cysteine and the closing phenylalanine or tryptophan. A D gene is named only where the DNA matches it firmly. Expanded clones are given a class, and other clones once, few, many or no size at all.

.	TRBV19	TRBJ2-3	.	CASSTGDTQYF	TGTGCCAGTAGTACGGGGGATACGCAGTATTTT
.	TRBV7-8	TRBJ1-5	.	CASSLAHRGRNPPQHF	TGTGCCAGCAGCTTAGCGCACCGGGGGCGGAATCCGCCCCAGCATTTT
TRBD2	TRBV7-2	TRBJ2-5	many	CASSSGGFGETQYF	TGTGCCAGCAGCTCGGGAGGTTTCGGAGAGACCCAGTACTTC
.	TRBV11-2	TRBJ2-3	.	CASSLDIGGLLDTQYF	TGTGCCAGCAGCTTAGATATCGGAGGCCTCCTGGATACGCAGTATTTT
TRBD2	TRBV6-5	TRBJ2-1	.	CASSYHSGGAFNEQFF	TGTGCCAGCAGTTACCATAGCGGGGGGGCATTTAATGAGCAGTTCTTC
TRBD1	TRBV7-9	TRBJ2-5	few	CASSFQGASETQYF	TGTGCCAGCAGCTTCCAGGGGGCCAGCGAGACCCAGTACTTC
.	TRBV7-2	TRBJ2-1	few	CASSFAPSGYNEQFF	TGTGCCAGCAGCTTTGCCCCGAGTGGCTACAATGAGCAGTTCTTC
TRBD1	TRBV7-6	TRBJ2-6	.	CASRRQGDSGANVLTF	TGTGCCAGCAGAAGACAGGGCGACTCTGGGGCCAACGTCCTGACTTTC
.	TRBV5-1	TRBJ2-7	.	CASSLEPSGSYEQYF	TGCGCCAGCAGCTTGGAACCCTCCGGCTCCTACGAGCAGTACTTC
.	TRBV7-2	TRBJ2-2	many	CASSLVGTTGELFF	TGTGCCAGCAGCTTGGTAGGGACCACCGGGGAGCTGTTTTTT
TRBD2	TRBV15	TRBJ2-5	few	CATSRDRASYLQRGTETQYF	TGTGCCACCAGCAGAGATCGGGCTAGCTATCTCCAGCGGGGAACGGAGACCCAGTACTTC
.	TRBV5-1	TRBJ2-2	few	CASSLYLAENTGELFF	TGCGCCAGCAGCTTGTATTTAGCGGAGAACACCGGGGAGCTGTTTTTT
.	TRBV7-9	TRBJ1-5	few	CASSYGLYGNQPQHF	TGTGCCAGCAGCTACGGTCTGTACGGTAATCAGCCCCAGCATTTT
.	TRBV12-3/TRBV12-4	TRBJ2-1	many	CASSFLGLSYNEQFF	TGTGCCAGCAGTTTTTTAGGTCTTTCCTACAATGAGCAGTTCTTC
.	TRBV19	TRBJ1-1	many	CASSWGDTEAFF	TGTGCCAGCAGCTGGGGGGACACTGAAGCTTTCTTT
.	TRBV7-2	TRBJ2-3	.	CASNLLNTDTQYF	TGTGCCAGCAACTTACTAAACACAGATACGCAGTATTTT
TRBD1	TRBV7-9	TRBJ1-4	.	CASSLSLQGARDNEKLFF	TGTGCCAGCAGCTTAAGTTTGCAGGGGGCGCGAGATAATGAAAAACTGTTTTTT
.	TRBV12-3/TRBV12-4	TRBJ1-1	.	CATDSTKNTEAFF	TGTGCCACCGACAGTACCAAGAACACTGAAGCTTTCTTT
.	TRBV7-9	TRBJ2-2	.	CAKRNTGELFF	TGTGCCAAGAGGAACACCGGGGAGCTGTTTTTT
.	TRBV6-1	TRBJ1-3	.	CASTQSGAGNTIYF	TGTGCCAGCACACAATCGGGGGCTGGAAACACCATATATTTT
TRBD1	TRBV4-1	TRBJ2-1	.	CASSQAGQGAINEQFF	TGCGCCAGCAGCCAAGCGGGACAGGGGGCCATCAATGAGCAGTTCTTC
.	TRBV5-6	TRBJ2-7	few	CASSPGIHEQYF	TGTGCCAGCAGCCCCGGGATCCACGAGCAGTACTTC
TRBD2	TRBV7-2	TRBJ2-1	many	CASSFTSSGGPHNEQFF	TGTGCCAGCAGCTTTACCTCTAGCGGGGGCCCTCACAATGAGCAGTTCTTC
.	TRBV4-3	TRBJ2-1	many	CASSPVGTFDFYNEQFF	TGCGCCAGCAGCCCGGTCGGGACTTTCGATTTCTACAATGAGCAGTTCTTC
.	TRBV6-6	TRBJ1-1	.	CASNLPDTEAFF	TGTGCCAGCAATCTCCCGGACACTGAAGCTTTCTTT
.	TRBV2	TRBJ1-5	.	CASSEPRYNQPQHF	TGTGCCAGCAGTGAACCCAGGTACAATCAGCCCCAGCATTTT
.	TRBV4-1	TRBJ1-1	.	CASSTTGEAFF	TGCGCCAGCAGCACGACAGGTGAAGCTTTCTTT
TRBD1	TRBV5-6	TRBJ2-2	few	CASSSPGTGPTGELFF	TGTGCCAGCAGCTCCCCCGGGACAGGGCCCACCGGGGAGCTGTTTTTT
.	TRBV5-4	TRBJ1-1	.	CASSFFGDTNTEAFF	TGTGCCAGCAGCTTTTTTGGGGACACGAACACTGAAGCTTTCTTT
.	TRBV12-3/TRBV12-4	TRBJ1-2	few	CASSPGSGVRYGYTF	TGTGCCAGCAGTCCGGGATCGGGAGTTCGCTATGGCTACACCTTC
TRBD1	TRBV24-1	TRBJ2-1	.	CATSARTGGRDEQFF	TGTGCCACCAGTGCGCGTACAGGGGGCAGGGATGAGCAGTTCTTC
.	TRBV20-1	TRBJ1-1	few	CSAINRDRNTEAFF	TGCAGTGCTATAAACAGGGATAGGAACACTGAAGCTTTCTTT
.	TRBV5-8	TRBJ2-1	few	CASSPVYNEQFF	TGTGCCAGCAGCCCAGTTTACAATGAGCAGTTCTTC
.	TRBV6-2/TRBV6-3	TRBJ1-1	few	CASSYIQGPEAFF	TGTGCCAGCAGTTACATACAGGGACCTGAAGCTTTCTTT
.	TRBV9	TRBJ1-2	.	CASSVAPGTRGYTF	TGTGCCAGCAGCGTAGCTCCAGGGACTCGGGGCTACACCTTC
.	TRBV10-3	TRBJ2-2	few	CAISELDDRYTGELFF	TGTGCCATCAGTGAGCTAGACGACCGGTACACCGGGGAGCTGTTTTTT
.	TRBV20-1	TRBJ2-3	.	CSAKKGGGYSSGTDTQYF	TGCAGTGCTAAGAAGGGCGGGGGCTACTCATCGGGCACAGATACGCAGTATTTT
.	TRBV7-3	TRBJ2-1	.	CASSTWAIRDNEQFF	TGTGCCAGCAGCACCTGGGCTATTCGGGACAATGAGCAGTTCTTC
.	TRBV6-8	TRBJ2-2	.	CASREGYGELFF	TGTGCCAGCAGAGAGGGGTACGGGGAGCTGTTTTTT
.	TRBV7-9	TRBJ2-7	many	CASSSSMGAGEQYF	TGTGCCAGCAGCTCGAGCATGGGGGCTGGCGAGCAGTACTTC
.	TRBV27	TRBJ2-2	.	CAVQQNGELFF	TGTGCGGTCCAGCAGAACGGGGAGCTGTTTTTT
.	TRBV10-3	TRBJ2-2	.	CAISETWTAPAGELFF	TGTGCCATCAGTGAGACTTGGACAGCACCGGCCGGGGAGCTGTTTTTT
.	TRBV6-1	TRBJ2-1	few	CASSPDSSRSEQFF	TGTGCCAGCAGTCCCGACTCGTCCCGGAGTGAGCAGTTCTTC
.	TRBV7-8	TRBJ2-7	.	CASGLYHEQYF	TGTGCCAGCGGCTTATATCACGAGCAGTACTTC
.	TRBV24-1	TRBJ1-1	few	CATSDLHYRHMNTEAFF	TGTGCCACCAGTGATTTGCATTACAGGCATATGAACACTGAAGCTTTCTTT
.	TRBV27	TRBJ1-2	.	CASSLTAGGTYGYTF	TGTGCCAGCAGTCTAACCGCAGGAGGAACCTATGGCTACACCTTC
.	TRBV24-1	TRBJ2-3	few	CATRPGLTITDTQYF	TGTGCCACCAGACCCGGTCTGACTATCACAGATACGCAGTATTTT
TRBD2	TRBV6-4	TRBJ2-3	.	CASSATRGGSTDTQYF	TGTGCCAGCAGTGCCACTCGCGGGGGTAGCACAGATACGCAGTATTTT
.	TRBV19	TRBJ2-2	.	CASSIKAGNTGELFF	TGTGCCAGTAGTATAAAGGCAGGCAACACCGGGGAGCTGTTTTTT
TRBD2	TRBV7-9	TRBJ2-3	few	CASSETSALYTDTQYF	TGTGCCAGCAGCGAGACTAGCGCACTTTACACAGATACGCAGTATTTT
TRBD1	TRBV24-1	TRBJ2-1	.	CATSDSRDSSYNEQFF	TGTGCCACCAGTGATTCCCGGGACAGCTCCTACAATGAGCAGTTCTTC
.	TRBV3-1	TRBJ2-1	.	CASSQEENNEQFF	TGTGCCAGCAGCCAAGAGGAAAACAATGAGCAGTTCTTC
TRBD1	TRBV19	TRBJ1-1	.	CASSMLGTGKNTEAFF	TGTGCCAGTAGTATGCTAGGGACAGGGAAAAACACTGAAGCTTTCTTT